This section outlines one T cell receptor (beta chain) sequence together with its context. No antigen is known for it. The data stem from a study of blood T cells in healthy people across ages. Overall study results and limits: There were more naive CD4+ cells and higher diversity in long-lived donors than in aged donors. Older age went with lower TCR beta diversity per million T cells, in a roughly linear way.

PCR was performed a second time for about 6 to 12 cycles using a sample-barcoded 5' primer and a J-beta primer mix. TCRdb re-called the 5' RACE reads with MiXCR, one entry per CDR3 protein. Among roughly 700,000 distinct CDR3 sequences, 32% were seen once, and the ten largest hold 15%. Germline CDR1 and CDR2: SGHRS and YFSETQ. The CDR3 is 14 residues long. Trimming took 7 bases from V and 2 from J; bases not matched to a gene: 3. Healthy Caucasians from Russia aged roughly 6 to 95 served as donors. The source is an elderly woman in good health. The specimen was blood. The chain links TRBV5-1 to TRBJ2-5, with 12 bases identical to TRBD1. The CDR3 sequence is CASGDRGQQETQYF. The CDR3 region has the DNA TGCGCCAGCGGGGACAGGGGGCAACAAGAGACCCAGTACTTC.